The clone carrying this T cell receptor (beta chain) was observed many times. Its cognate antigen is unknown. These data come from a study of T-cell reconstitution after alpha-beta-depleted transplantation in children. Study outcomes and limitations: T-cell counts and diversity at one year following transplant were attributed mainly to newly produced T cells.

CDR3 length equals 12 residues. The germline gives CDR1 SGHTA, CDR2 FQGTGA. Trimming cost V 5 bases and J 6 bases; bases outside gene matches: 2. Library preparation (for TCRbeta) was performed with unique molecular identifiers. TCRdb re-derived calls from the PCR reads in MiXCR, one entry per CDR3 protein. Here the sample spans a few hundred thousand distinct CDR3 sequences, 27% being singletons. The TCR was taken from a boy in the first two years of life with Wiskott-Aldrich syndrome, due to receive a stem cell transplant. The gene calls are TRBV7-3 and TRBJ2-3, with TRBD1 identical over 7 bases. Here the sequenced sample was PBMCs, taken before TCRalphabeta/CD19-depleted stem cell transplant. The DNA for the CDR3 is TGTGCCAGCAGCCAGACAGGGGATACGCAGTATTTT. Amino acids: CASSQTGDTQYF.